The source of this T cell receptor beta chain is a study of blood T cells in healthy people across ages. A second PCR, run for 7 to 11 cycles, used a sample-barcoded 5' primer plus a J-beta primer mix. TCRdb processed the 5' RACE reads anew with MiXCR; each CDR3 protein has one entry. The sample shows some 1,500,000 distinct CDR3 sequences, roughly 43% of them seen only once. The individuals who served as donors were healthy Caucasians living in Russia, aged roughly 6 to 95. CDR3 length: 17 amino acids. CDR1 is SGDLS, CDR2 YYNGEE, per germline. V shed 0 bases, J shed 7 bases, and the junction held 9 bases outside the gene matches.

This TCR was sampled from a young woman in good health. Sequenced: blood. The genes are TRBV9 and TRBJ2-1; 11 positions match TRBD2. The CDR3 region is CASSVGVGLAGGNEQFF. In DNA, the CDR3 is TGTGCCAGCAGCGTAGGAGTTGGGCTAGCGGGGGGTAATGAGCAGTTCTTC.